These 15 T cell receptor beta chains came from one sample sequenced in a study of blood T cell repertoires in COVID-19. The table came from immunoSEQ multiplex PCR; TCRdb's copy has only in-frame clones and leaves some out. The table has around 15,000 clones, about four fifths seen once. Sequenced input: peripheral blood. The receptors were sampled from a human donor in a cohort sampled during active COVID-19.

This sequence joins TRBV19 and TRBJ1-5; D not resolved. The CDR3 runs to 13 residues. Trimming removed 5 bases from V and 5 bases from J, with 10 bases in between. Germline lookup yields CDR1 LNHDA and CDR2 SQIVND (reference sequence). CDR3 DNA sequence: TGTGCCAGTAGTGTTGGGCCATATCAGCCCCAGCATTTT. Translation gives CASSVGPYQPQHF.

This chain connects TRBV6-2 or TRBV6-3 to TRBJ2-7; D might be TRBD2 (6 bases). V was shortened by 1 base and J by 1 base, with 11 bases between the two germline ends. Germline V lookup: CDR1 MNHEY, CDR2 SVGEGT. The CDR3 loop spans 15 amino acids. The CDR3 protein is CASSYWWEASYEQYF. The DNA of the CDR3 is TGTGCCAGCAGTTACTGGTGGGAGGCGTCCTACGAGCAGTACTTC.

This rearrangement joins TRBV20-1 to TRBJ2-5, with D perhaps TRBD1 (7 bases). Germline V gives CDR1 DFQATT, CDR2 SNEGSKA (reference sequence). Trimming took 3 bases from V and 3 from J, leaving 20 bases between them. This CDR3 is built from 16 residues. The CDR3 DNA reads TGCAGTGCTAGTCGCCGTGGAGGGGGCAAGGAAGAGACCCAGTACTTC. Translation: CSASRRGGGKEETQYF.

V and J are TRBV3-1 (or the pseudogene TRBV3-2) and TRBJ1-3; TRBD1 matches 9 bases. The germline V gene has CDR1 LGHDT and CDR2 YNNKEL (reference sequence). J was trimmed by 4 bases and V by 4 bases; bases with no gene match: 8. The CDR3 is 16 amino acids. The CDR3 nucleotides read TGTGCCAGCAGCCGCCGGGACAGGGTAACGGGAAACACCATATATTTT. This gives the protein CASSRRDRVTGNTIYF.

The chain uses TRBV19 and TRBJ2-2, with 13 positions matching TRBD2. Germline values: CDR1 LNHDA, CDR2 SQIVND (reference sequence). The CDR3 covers 15 residues. J lost 7 bases, V lost 5 bases, and 4 bases had no gene match. CDR3 in DNA: TGTGCCAGTAGTTCGGGACTAGCGGGACGCGGGGAGCTGTTTTTT. This translates into CASSSGLAGRGELFF.

The genes are TRBV7-2 and TRBJ2-1; TRBD2 is a possible D gene (6 bases). V was pared by 6 bases and J by 7 bases, with 13 bases between. In germline, CDR1 is SGHTA, CDR2 FQGNSA. This CDR3 spans 13 amino acids. CDR3 DNA: TGTGCCAGCAGGGCGGGGTTAACTAATGAGCAGTTCTTC. Protein: CASRAGLTNEQFF. Supplemented by reference TRBV7-2 and TRBJ2-1, the full variable domain reads GAGVSQSPSNKVTEKGKDVELRCDPISGHTALYWYRQSLGQGLEFLIYFQGNSAPDKSGLPSDRFSAERTGGSVSTLTIQRTQQEDSAVYLCASRAGLTNEQFFGPGTRLTVL.

The CDR3 DNA reads as TGTGCCAGCAGTCCAGCGGGTGAGGCTAATGAAAAACTGTTTTTT. Encoded protein: CASSPAGEANEKLFF. This chain uses TRBV6-2 or TRBV6-3 with TRBJ1-4; D remains ambiguous. This CDR3 has 15 amino acids. V was shortened by 5 bases and J by 3 bases, with 13 bases between the two germline ends. Germline CDR1 reads MNHEY; CDR2 reads SVGEGT.

This clone showed up just a few times. The J gene is TRBJ2-1, the V gene TRBV29-1; no firm D call. There are 9 residues in the CDR3. Trimming stripped 4 bases from V and 13 bases from J, with 8 bases between. Germline values: CDR1 SQVTM, CDR2 ANQGSEA. This chain's CDR3 is CSVGDSQFF. The DNA for the CDR3 is TGCAGCGTTGGAGACTCCCAGTTCTTC.

The chain carries TRBV12-5 and TRBJ1-1; 11 bases line up with TRBD1. This CDR3 comprises 16 residues. Germline lookup yields CDR1 LGHNT and CDR2 FRNRAP. The V segment lost 4 bases and the J segment 1 base; nucleotides outside the gene matches: 5. DNA for the CDR3: TGTGCTAGTGGTTCCGGACAGGGGGCTTGGAACACTGAAGCTTTCTTT. Protein sequence: CASGSGQGAWNTEAFF.

The chain joins TRBV5-6 to TRBJ2-5, with D perhaps TRBD2 (5 bases). The V gene's germline CDR1 is SGHDT and CDR2 YYEEEE. The CDR3 totals 14 residues. V lost 6 bases, J lost 1 base, and 13 bases lay in between. The CDR3 is CASNLRGFQETQYF. Written as DNA, the CDR3 is TGTGCCAGCAATCTTCGGGGATTCCAAGAGACCCAGTACTTC. Complete variable domain (other parts from reference TRBV5-6 and TRBJ2-5): DAGVTQSPTHLIKTRGQQVTLRCSPKSGHDTVSWYQQALGQGPQFIFQYYEEEERQRGNFPDRFSGHQFPNYSSELNVNALLLGDSALYLCASNLRGFQETQYFGPGTRLLVL.

The chain recombines TRBV7-8 with TRBJ1-4; no clear D. Trimming removed 5 bases from V and 5 bases from J, with 18 bases in between. Germline V gives CDR1 SGHVS, CDR2 FQNEAQ. This CDR3 contains 16 residues. For the CDR3, the DNA is TGTGCCAGCAGCCTACTCCTCCAACAAGCGAATGAAAAACTGTTTTTT. This encodes CASSLLLQQANEKLFF.

The sample holds a few counts of this clone. This sample also contains other DNA sequences that code for the same CDR3. The chain recombines TRBV7-2 with TRBJ2-7; TRBD1 agrees at 9 bases. The CDR3 loop spans 15 amino acids. V dropped 1 base and J dropped 4; count of bases not matched to a gene: 5. From germline, CDR1 is SGHTA and CDR2 FQGNSA. CDR3 nucleotides: TGTGCCAGCAGCTTAGAAGTGACAGGGGGTTACGAGCAGTACTTC. This gives the protein CASSLEVTGGYEQYF. Full variable domain (missing parts from reference TRBV7-2 and TRBJ2-7): GAGVSQSPSNKVTEKGKDVELRCDPISGHTALYWYRQSLGQGLEFLIYFQGNSAPDKSGLPSDRFSAERTGGSVSTLTIQRTQQEDSAVYLCASSLEVTGGYEQYFGPGTRLTVT.

In its sample, this clone was seen once. V usage is TRBV7-2 and J usage is TRBJ1-6, with D perhaps matching TRBD1 (5 bases). This CDR3 is built from 17 residues. Germline V gene data show CDR1 as SGHTA and CDR2 as FQGNSA. Trimming removed 2 bases from V and 0 bases from J, with 11 bases in between. The CDR3 region has the DNA TGTGCCAGCAGCTTATTTTCCCAGGGCTCCTATAATTCACCCCTCCACTTT. This translates into CASSLFSQGSYNSPLHF. The variable domain in full, completed from reference TRBV7-2 and TRBJ1-6, reads GAGVSQSPSNKVTEKGKDVELRCDPISGHTALYWYRQSLGQGLEFLIYFQGNSAPDKSGLPSDRFSAERTGGSVSTLTIQRTQQEDSAVYLCASSLFSQGSYNSPLHFGNGTRLTVT.

The chain recombines TRBV18 with TRBJ2-1; 15 nucleotides match TRBD2. The length of the CDR3 is 15 residues. Germline CDR1 and CDR2: KGHSH and LQKENI. With V trimmed by 4 bases and J by 9 bases, 4 bases remained unmatched. The CDR3 coding sequence is TGTGCCAGCTCACTTCCGGGACTAGCGGGAGGTGAGCAGTTCTTC. This gives the protein CASSLPGLAGGEQFF.

This CDR3 reads CASRASGRSSYEQYF. CDR3 nucleotide sequence: TGTGCCAGCAGGGCTAGCGGGCGGAGCTCCTACGAGCAGTACTTC. V is TRBV6-5 and J is TRBJ2-7; TRBD2 aligns across 8 bases. With 6 bases clipped from V and 0 bases from J, the junction kept 7 bases outside the gene matches. CDR1 MNHEY and CDR2 SVGAGI come from the germline V gene. The CDR3 is 15 residues long.